This TCR beta chain was documented in a study of T cells after yellow fever vaccination. Germline lookup yields CDR1 KGHSH and CDR2 LQKENI. Trimming took off 2 bases at V and 4 bases at J, with 8 bases between the two ends. The CDR3 extends over 14 amino acids. Conversion of TCR transcripts into cDNA relied on 5'RACE template switching, which added a universal primer site and UMIs. TCRdb analysed the 5' RACE reads with MiXCR anew, one entry per CDR3 protein. Counted here are around 550,000 distinct CDR3 sequences, around 21% occurring once; the ten biggest clones make up roughly an eighth. Overall study results and limits: Most primary-vaccination clones recurred post-booster (around 95% CD4, around 86% CD8).

A word on this clonotype: The target antigen is unknown.

The source was PBMCs, collected 15 days after the yellow fever booster vaccination. V gene TRBV18 combines with J gene TRBJ2-2; D is unclear. The receptor comes from a man aged 25-45 years who received the YFV17D yellow fever vaccine. CDR3 amino acids: CASSPNTRTGELFF. The CDR3 DNA is TGTGCCAGCTCACCAAACACCCGCACCGGGGAGCTGTTTTTT.